This passage covers 8 T cell receptor beta chains from one sample sequenced in a study of T cell responses to AZD1222 COVID-19 vaccine. Assay: immunoSEQ multiplex PCR; the TCRdb copy retains only in-frame clones and omits some. Counted here are around 99,000 clones, approximately 90% occurring once; the ten biggest clones make up under 9.5%. The source material was peripheral blood, sampled 28 days after the second AZD1222 dose. The receptors stem from an adult who received the AZD1222 COVID-19 vaccine.

The chain employs TRBV6-2 or TRBV6-3 and TRBJ2-1, with a weak D call TRBD2 (5 bases). Germline assignment: CDR1 MNHEY and CDR2 SVGEGT. V lost 2 bases and J 7 bases, leaving 15 bases between the germline ends. The CDR3 sequence is 15 residues long. The CDR3 here is CASSYEYGGRNEQFF. The CDR3 DNA is TGTGCCAGCAGTTACGAGTACGGAGGTAGAAATGAGCAGTTCTTC.

The chain recombines TRBV4-1 with TRBJ1-2, with 8 positions matching TRBD1. The V segment lost 5 bases and the J segment 5 bases; nucleotides outside the gene matches: 4. Germline-derived CDR1 and CDR2 are MGHRA and YSYEKL. This CDR3 contains 13 residues. CDR3 nucleotide sequence: TGCGCCAGCAGCGGACAGGGAGGGTATGGCTACACCTTC. As protein: CASSGQGGYGYTF.

The chain uses TRBV20-1 and TRBJ1-6; D remains ambiguous. V gave up 3 bases and J gave up 8 bases, with 11 bases separating them. CDR1 is DFQATT, CDR2 SNEGSKA, per germline (reference sequence). This CDR3 is 13 amino acids long. As DNA, the CDR3 is TGCAGTGCTAGTTCTATGGAGTATTCACCCCTCCACTTT. This encodes CSASSMEYSPLHF.

The V call is TRBV5-1, the J call TRBJ2-1; TRBD2 might be the D (6 bases). Germline loops: CDR1 SGHRS, CDR2 YFSETQ. There are 19 residues in the CDR3. V was cut by 0 bases and J by 1 base, with 20 bases left in between. The CDR3 loop is CASSLALAAPPGSYNEQFF. In DNA, the CDR3 is TGCGCCAGCAGCTTGGCTTTAGCGGCCCCTCCTGGATCCTACAATGAGCAGTTCTTC. The whole variable domain, remainder taken from reference TRBV5-1 and TRBJ2-1, is KAGVTQTPRYLIKTRGQQVTLSCSPISGHRSVSWYQQTPGQGLQFLFEYFSETQRNKGNFPGRFSGRQFSNSRSEMNVSTLELGDSALYLCASSLALAAPPGSYNEQFFGPGTRLTVL.

The V and J genes are TRBV18 and TRBJ1-3, with no clear D. The CDR3 consists of 13 residues. Germline values: CDR1 KGHSH, CDR2 LQKENI. V lost 8 bases and J 0 bases, leaving 8 bases between the germline ends. The CDR3 DNA reads TGTGCCAGCCAAAGGTCCTCTGGAAACACCATATATTTT. Residues: CASQRSSGNTIYF. Complete variable domain (other parts from reference TRBV18 and TRBJ1-3): NAGVMQNPRHLVRRRGQEARLRCSPMKGHSHVYWYRQLPEEGLKFMVYLQKENIIDESGMPKERFSAEFPKEGPSILRIQQVVRGDSAAYFCASQRSSGNTIYFGEGSWLTVV.

DNA of the CDR3: TGTGCCAGCAGCTTAGCGATGGGGCGGCTCTATGGCTACACCTTC. Its protein is CASSLAMGRLYGYTF. The rearrangement links TRBV7-9 to TRBJ1-2, with D perhaps TRBD1 (5 bases). Germline V CDR1 and CDR2: SEHNR, FQNEAQ (reference sequence). The CDR3 totals 15 residues. V was shortened by 0 bases and J by 4 bases, with 12 bases between the two germline ends.

The chain has TRBV6-2 or TRBV6-3 and TRBJ1-6; TRBD1 agrees at 10 bases. The CDR3 spans 15 residues. Germline CDR1 is MNHEY and CDR2 is SVGEGT. J lost 10 bases, V lost 5 bases, and 8 bases had no gene match. The chain's CDR3 is CASSGDRGQGSPLHF. CDR3 nucleotide sequence: TGTGCCAGCAGTGGCGACAGGGGGCAAGGATCACCCCTCCACTTT.

This CDR3 reads CASSFPGNGNTIYF. For the CDR3, the DNA is TGTGCCAGCAGCTTTCCGGGTAACGGAAACACCATATATTTT. The chain combines TRBV7-9 with TRBJ1-3; D gene ambiguous. CDR1 and CDR2 (germline): SEHNR, FQNEAQ (reference sequence). Trimming removed 3 bases at V and 4 bases at J, with 10 bases between. This CDR3 has 14 amino acids.